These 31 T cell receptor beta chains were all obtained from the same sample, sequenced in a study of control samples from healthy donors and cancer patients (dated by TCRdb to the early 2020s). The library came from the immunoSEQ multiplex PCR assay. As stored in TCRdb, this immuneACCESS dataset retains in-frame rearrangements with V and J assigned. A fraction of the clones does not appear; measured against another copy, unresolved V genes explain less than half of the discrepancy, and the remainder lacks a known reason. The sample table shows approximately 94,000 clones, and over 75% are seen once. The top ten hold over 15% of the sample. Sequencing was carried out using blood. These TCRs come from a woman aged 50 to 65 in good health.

The CDR3: CASSLVSGPHNEQFF. The CDR3 region has the DNA TGTGCCAGCAGCTTGGTTAGCGGGCCACACAATGAGCAGTTCTTC. V gene TRBV5-6 combines with J gene TRBJ2-1; 7 nucleotides align to TRBD2. This CDR3 has 15 residues. V gave up 0 bases and J gave up 5 bases; unmatched junction bases: 5. CDR1 is SGHDT, CDR2 YYEEEE, per germline. The complete variable domain, with remaining parts taken from reference TRBV5-6 and TRBJ2-1, reads DAGVTQSPTHLIKTRGQQVTLRCSPKSGHDTVSWYQQALGQGPQFIFQYYEEEERQRGNFPDRFSGHQFPNYSSELNVNALLLGDSALYLCASSLVSGPHNEQFFGPGTRLTVL.

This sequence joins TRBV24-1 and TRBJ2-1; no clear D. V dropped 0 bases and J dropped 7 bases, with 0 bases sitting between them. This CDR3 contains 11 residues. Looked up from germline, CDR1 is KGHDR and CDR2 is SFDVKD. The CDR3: CATSDLNEQFF. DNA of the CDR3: TGTGCCACCAGTGATTTGAATGAGCAGTTCTTC.

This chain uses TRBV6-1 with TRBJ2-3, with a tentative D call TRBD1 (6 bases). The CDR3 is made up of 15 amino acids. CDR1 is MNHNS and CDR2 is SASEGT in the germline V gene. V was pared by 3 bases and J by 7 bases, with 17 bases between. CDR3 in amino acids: CASSDRGTIGYTQYF. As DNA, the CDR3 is TGTGCCAGCAGTGACAGGGGTACCATTGGCTATACGCAGTATTTT.

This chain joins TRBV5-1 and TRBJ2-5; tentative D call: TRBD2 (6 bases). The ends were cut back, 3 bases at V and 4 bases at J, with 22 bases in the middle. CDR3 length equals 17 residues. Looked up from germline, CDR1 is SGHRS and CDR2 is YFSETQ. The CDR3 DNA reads TGCGCCAGCAGCTGGGGAAGGCGGAGGGAGGCTTTAGAGACCCAGTACTTC. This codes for CASSWGRRREALETQYF.

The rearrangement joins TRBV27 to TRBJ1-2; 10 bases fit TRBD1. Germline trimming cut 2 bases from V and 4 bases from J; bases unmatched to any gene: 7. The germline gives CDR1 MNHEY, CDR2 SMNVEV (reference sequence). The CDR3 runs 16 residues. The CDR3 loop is CASSLAGTGVPYGYTF. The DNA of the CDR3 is TGTGCCAGCAGTTTAGCTGGGACAGGGGTTCCCTATGGCTACACCTTC.

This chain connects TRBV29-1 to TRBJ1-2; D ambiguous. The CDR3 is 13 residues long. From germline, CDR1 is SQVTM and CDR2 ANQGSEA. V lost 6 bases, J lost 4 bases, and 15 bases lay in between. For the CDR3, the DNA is TGCAGCGTCTATGCCGGGAGTAGCTATGGCTACACCTTC. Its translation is CSVYAGSSYGYTF.

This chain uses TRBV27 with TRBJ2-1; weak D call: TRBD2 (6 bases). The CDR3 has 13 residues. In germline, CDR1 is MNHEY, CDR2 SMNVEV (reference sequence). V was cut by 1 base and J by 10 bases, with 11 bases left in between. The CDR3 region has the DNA TGTGCCAGCAGTTTATGGGAGGCCAGGGAGCAGTTCTTC. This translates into CASSLWEAREQFF.

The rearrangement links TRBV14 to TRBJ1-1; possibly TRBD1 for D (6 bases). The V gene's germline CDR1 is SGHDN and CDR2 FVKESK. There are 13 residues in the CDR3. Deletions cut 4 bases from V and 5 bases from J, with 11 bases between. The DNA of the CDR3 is TGTGCCAGCAGCCGCCAGGGGCCGACTGAAGCTTTCTTT. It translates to CASSRQGPTEAFF.

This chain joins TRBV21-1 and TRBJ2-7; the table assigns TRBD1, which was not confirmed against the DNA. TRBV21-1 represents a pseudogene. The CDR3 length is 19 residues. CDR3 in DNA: TGTGCCAGCAGCAATGGTGTCCCCGGAGGACAGGGTGAATCCTACGAGCAGTACTTC. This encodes CASSNGVPGGQGESYEQYF.

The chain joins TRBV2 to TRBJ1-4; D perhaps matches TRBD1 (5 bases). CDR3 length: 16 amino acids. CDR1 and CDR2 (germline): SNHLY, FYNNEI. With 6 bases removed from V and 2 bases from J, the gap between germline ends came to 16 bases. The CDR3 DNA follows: TGTGCCAGCAGAGCCTTCGGGGGGTTGACTAATGAAAAACTGTTTTTT. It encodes CASRAFGGLTNEKLFF.

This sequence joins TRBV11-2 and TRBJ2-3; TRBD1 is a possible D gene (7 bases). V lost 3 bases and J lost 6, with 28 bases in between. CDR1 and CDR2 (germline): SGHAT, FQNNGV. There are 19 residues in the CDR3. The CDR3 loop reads CASSLINRGGSGAGDTQYF. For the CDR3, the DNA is TGTGCCAGCAGCTTGATAAACAGGGGAGGTTCCGGGGCTGGGGATACGCAGTATTTT.

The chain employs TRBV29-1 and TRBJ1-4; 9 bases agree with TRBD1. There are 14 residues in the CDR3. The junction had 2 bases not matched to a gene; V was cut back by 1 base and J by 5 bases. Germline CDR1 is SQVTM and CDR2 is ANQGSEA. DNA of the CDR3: TGCAGCGTTGAAGGGGACAGGGTGAATGAAAAACTGTTTTTT. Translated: CSVEGDRVNEKLFF.

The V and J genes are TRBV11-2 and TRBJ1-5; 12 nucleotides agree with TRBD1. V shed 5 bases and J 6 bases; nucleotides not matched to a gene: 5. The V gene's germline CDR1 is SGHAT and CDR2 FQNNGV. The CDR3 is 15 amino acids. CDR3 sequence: CASSPGTGGLQPQHF. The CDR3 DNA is TGTGCCAGCAGCCCCGGGACAGGGGGCCTTCAGCCCCAGCATTTT.

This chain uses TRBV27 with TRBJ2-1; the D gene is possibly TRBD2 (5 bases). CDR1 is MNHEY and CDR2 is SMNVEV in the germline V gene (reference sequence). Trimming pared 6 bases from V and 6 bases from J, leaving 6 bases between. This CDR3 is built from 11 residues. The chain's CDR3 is CASRAVNEQFF. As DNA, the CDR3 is TGTGCCAGCAGAGCGGTCAATGAGCAGTTCTTC.

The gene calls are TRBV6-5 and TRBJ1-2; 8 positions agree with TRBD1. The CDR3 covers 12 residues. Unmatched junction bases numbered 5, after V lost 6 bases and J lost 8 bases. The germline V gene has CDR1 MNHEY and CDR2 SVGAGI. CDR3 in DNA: TGTGCCAGCAGCTCAGGGGGCCGGGGCTACACCTTC. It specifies CASSSGGRGYTF.

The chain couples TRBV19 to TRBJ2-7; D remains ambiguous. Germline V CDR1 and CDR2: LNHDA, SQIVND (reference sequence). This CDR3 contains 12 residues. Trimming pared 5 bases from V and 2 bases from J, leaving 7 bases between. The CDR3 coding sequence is TGTGCCAGTAGTGGGTTCCCCTACGAGCAGTACTTC. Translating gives CASSGFPYEQYF.

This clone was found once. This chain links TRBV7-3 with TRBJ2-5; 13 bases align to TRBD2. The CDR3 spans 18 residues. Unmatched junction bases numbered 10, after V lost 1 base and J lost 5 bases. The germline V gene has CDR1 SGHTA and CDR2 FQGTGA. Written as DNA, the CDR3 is TGTGCCAGCAGCTTAAGTCCCACTAGCGGGGGGGCTCGGGAGACCCAGTACTTC. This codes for CASSLSPTSGGARETQYF.

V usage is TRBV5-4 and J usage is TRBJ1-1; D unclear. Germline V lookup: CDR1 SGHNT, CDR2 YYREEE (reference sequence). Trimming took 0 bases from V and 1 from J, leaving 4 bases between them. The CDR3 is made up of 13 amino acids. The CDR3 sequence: CASSLVRNTEAFF. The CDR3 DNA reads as TGTGCCAGCAGCTTGGTGAGGAACACTGAAGCTTTCTTT.

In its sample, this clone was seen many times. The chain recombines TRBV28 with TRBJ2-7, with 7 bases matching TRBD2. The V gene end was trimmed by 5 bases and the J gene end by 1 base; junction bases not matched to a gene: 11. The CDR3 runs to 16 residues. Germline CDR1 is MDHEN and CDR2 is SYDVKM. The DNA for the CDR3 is TGTGCCAGCAGTCCCAGCGGGGACTTGACTTCCTACGAGCAGTACGTC. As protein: CASSPSGDLTSYEQYV.

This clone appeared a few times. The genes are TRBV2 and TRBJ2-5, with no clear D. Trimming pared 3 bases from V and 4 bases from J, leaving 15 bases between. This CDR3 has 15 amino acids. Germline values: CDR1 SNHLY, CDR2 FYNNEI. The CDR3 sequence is CASSEFGIDRETQYF. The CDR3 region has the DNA TGTGCCAGCAGTGAGTTCGGAATCGATCGAGAGACCCAGTACTTC.

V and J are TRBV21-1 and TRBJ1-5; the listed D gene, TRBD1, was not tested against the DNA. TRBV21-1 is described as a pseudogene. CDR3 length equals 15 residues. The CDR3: CASSKGQGNNQPQHF. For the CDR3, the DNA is TGTGCCAGCAGCAAGGGACAGGGGAACAATCAGCCCCAGCATTTT.

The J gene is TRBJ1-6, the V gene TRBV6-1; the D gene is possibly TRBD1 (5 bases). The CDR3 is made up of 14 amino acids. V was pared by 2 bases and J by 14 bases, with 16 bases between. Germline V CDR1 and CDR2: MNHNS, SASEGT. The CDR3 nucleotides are TGTGCCAGCAGTGAACGCCCTATCGGGGCGGCCCTCCACTTT. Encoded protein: CASSERPIGAALHF.

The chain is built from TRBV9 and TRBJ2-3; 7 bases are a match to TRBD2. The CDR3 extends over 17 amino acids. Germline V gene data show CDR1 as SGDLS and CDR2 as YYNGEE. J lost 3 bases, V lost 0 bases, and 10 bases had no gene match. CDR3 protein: CASSVVGAGPLTDTQYF. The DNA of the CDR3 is TGTGCCAGCAGCGTAGTTGGAGCGGGACCGTTGACAGATACGCAGTATTTT.

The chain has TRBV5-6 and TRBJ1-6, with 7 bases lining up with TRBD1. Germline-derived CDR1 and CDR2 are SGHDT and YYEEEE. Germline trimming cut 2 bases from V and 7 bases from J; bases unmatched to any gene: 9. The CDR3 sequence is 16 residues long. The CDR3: CASSLKSTGLNSPLHF. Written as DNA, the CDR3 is TGTGCCAGCAGCTTAAAATCGACAGGGTTGAATTCACCCCTCCACTTT.

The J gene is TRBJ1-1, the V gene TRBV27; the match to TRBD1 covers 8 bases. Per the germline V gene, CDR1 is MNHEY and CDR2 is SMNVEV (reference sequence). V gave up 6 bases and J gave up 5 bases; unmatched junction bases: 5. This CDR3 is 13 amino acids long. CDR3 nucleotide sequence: TGTGCCAGCAGCCCCAGGGGGCAGACTGAAGCTTTCTTT. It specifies CASSPRGQTEAFF.

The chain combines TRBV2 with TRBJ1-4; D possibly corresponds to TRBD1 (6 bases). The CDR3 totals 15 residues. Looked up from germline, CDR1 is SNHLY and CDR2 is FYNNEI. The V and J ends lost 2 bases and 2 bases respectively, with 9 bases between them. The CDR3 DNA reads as TGTGCCAGCAGTGAACAGGGGAGGACTAATGAAAAACTGTTTTTT. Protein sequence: CASSEQGRTNEKLFF.

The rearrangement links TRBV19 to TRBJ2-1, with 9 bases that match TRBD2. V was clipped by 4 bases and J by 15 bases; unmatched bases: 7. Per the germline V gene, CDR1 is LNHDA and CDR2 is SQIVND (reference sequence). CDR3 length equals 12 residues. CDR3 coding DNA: TGTGCCAGTAGTAGCGGGGGGGCCTACCTGTTCTTC. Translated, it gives CASSSGGAYLFF.

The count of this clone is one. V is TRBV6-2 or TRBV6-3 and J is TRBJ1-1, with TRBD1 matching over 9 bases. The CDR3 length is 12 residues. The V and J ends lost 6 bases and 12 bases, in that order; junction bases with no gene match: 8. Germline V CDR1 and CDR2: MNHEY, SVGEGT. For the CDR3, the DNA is TGTGCCAGCAGCCTGAGGGACAGGGAAACTTTCTTT. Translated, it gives CASSLRDRETFF.

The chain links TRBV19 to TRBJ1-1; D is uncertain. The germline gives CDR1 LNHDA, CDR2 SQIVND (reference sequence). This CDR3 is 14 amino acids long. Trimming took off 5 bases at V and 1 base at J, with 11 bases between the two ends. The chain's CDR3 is CASSPLRGNTEAFF. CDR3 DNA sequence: TGTGCCAGTAGTCCCCTTCGGGGGAACACTGAAGCTTTCTTT. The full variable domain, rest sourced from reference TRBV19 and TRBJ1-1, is DGGITQSPKYLFRKEGQNVTLSCEQNLNHDAMYWYRQDPGQGLRLIYYSQIVNDFQKGDIAEGYSVSREKKESFPLTVTSAQKNPTAFYLCASSPLRGNTEAFFGQGTRLTVV.

CDR3 coding DNA: TGTGCCAGCAGTGAAGGATATCAGCCCCAGCATTTT. Translation: CASSEGYQPQHF. This chain joins TRBV25-1 and TRBJ1-5, with D hard to call. The length of the CDR3 is 12 residues. Germline CDR1 MGHDK, CDR2 SYGVNS. V lost 2 bases to trimming and J lost 5 bases, with 4 bases between them.

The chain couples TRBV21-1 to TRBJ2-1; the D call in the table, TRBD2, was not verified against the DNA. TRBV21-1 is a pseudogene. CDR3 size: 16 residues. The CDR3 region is CASSKASLAGYNEQFF. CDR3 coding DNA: TGTGCCAGCAGCAAAGCGAGTCTAGCGGGATACAATGAGCAGTTCTTC.